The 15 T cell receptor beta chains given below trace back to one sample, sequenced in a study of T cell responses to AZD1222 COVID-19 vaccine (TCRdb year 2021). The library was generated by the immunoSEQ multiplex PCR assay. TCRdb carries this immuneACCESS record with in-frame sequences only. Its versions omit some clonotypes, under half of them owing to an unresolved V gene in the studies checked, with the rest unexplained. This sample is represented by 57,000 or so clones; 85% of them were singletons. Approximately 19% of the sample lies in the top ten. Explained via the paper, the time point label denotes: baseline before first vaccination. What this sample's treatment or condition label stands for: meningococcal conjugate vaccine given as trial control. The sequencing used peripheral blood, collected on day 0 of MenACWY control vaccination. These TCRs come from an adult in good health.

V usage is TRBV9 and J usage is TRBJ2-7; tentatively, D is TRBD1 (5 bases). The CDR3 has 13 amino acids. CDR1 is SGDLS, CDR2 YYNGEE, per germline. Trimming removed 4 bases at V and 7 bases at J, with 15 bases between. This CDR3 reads CASSPLSKGEQYF. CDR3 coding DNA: TGTGCCAGCAGCCCCCTATCCAAGGGGGAGCAGTACTTC.

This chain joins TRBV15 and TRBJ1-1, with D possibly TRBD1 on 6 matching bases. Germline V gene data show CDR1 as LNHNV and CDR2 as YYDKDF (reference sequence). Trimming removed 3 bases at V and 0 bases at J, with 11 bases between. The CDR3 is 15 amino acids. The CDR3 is CATSSPGQLNTEAFF. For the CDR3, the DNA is TGTGCCACCAGCAGCCCGGGACAATTGAACACTGAAGCTTTCTTT.

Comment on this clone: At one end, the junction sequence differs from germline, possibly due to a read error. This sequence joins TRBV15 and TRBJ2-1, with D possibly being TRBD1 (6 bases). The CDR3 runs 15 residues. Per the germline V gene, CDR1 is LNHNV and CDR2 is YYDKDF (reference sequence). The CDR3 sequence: CATSTGTTNHNEQFF. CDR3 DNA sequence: TGTGCCACTAGCACCGGGACAACAAACCACAATGAGCAGTTCTTC. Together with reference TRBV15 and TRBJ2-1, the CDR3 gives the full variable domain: DAMVIQNPRYQVTQFGKPVTLSCSQTLNHNVMYWYQQKSSQAPKLLFHYYDKDFNNEADTPDNFQSRRPNTSFCFLDIRSPGLGDTAMYLCATSTGTTNHNEQFFGPGTRLTVL.

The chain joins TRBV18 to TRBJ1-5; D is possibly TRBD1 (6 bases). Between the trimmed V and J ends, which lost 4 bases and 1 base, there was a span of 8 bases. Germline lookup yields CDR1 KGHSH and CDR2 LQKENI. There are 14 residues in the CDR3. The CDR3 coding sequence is TGTGCCAGCTCACAAACAGGGAGCAATCAGCCCCAGCATTTT. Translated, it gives CASSQTGSNQPQHF.

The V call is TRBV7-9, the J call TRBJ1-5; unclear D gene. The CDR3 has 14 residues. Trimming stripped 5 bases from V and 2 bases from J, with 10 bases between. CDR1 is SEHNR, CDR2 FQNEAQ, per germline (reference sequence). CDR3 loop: CASSPGQGNQPQHF. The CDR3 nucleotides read TGTGCCAGCAGCCCGGGCCAGGGCAATCAGCCCCAGCATTTT.

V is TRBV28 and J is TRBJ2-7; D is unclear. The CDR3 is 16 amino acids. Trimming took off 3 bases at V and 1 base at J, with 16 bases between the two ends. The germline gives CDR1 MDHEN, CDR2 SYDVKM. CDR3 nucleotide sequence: TGTGCCAGCAGTTTCTTTCTCGGTCAGCGTTCCTACGAGCAGTACTTC. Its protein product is CASSFFLGQRSYEQYF.

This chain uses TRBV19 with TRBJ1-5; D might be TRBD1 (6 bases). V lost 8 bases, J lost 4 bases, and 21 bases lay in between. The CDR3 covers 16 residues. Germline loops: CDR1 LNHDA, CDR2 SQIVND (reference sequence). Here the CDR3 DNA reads TGTGCCAGTGAAGATGCCCGGGGAAGGGGGAATCAGCCCCAGCATTTT. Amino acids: CASEDARGRGNQPQHF.

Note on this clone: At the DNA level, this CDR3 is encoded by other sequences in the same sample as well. The CDR3 DNA sequence: TGTGCCAGCTCATCCAAAGAGACCCAGTACTTC. It is translated as CASSSKETQYF. The V call is TRBV18, the J call TRBJ2-5; unclear D gene. CDR3 length equals 11 residues. V lost 5 bases and J lost 3, with 4 bases in between. Germline V gene lookup returns CDR1 KGHSH and CDR2 LQKENI.

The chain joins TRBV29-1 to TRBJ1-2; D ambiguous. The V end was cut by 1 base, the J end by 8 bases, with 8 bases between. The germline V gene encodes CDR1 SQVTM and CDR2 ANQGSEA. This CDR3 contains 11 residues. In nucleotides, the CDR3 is TGCAGCGTTGAAGGGGTGAGAGGCTACACCTTC. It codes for CSVEGVRGYTF.

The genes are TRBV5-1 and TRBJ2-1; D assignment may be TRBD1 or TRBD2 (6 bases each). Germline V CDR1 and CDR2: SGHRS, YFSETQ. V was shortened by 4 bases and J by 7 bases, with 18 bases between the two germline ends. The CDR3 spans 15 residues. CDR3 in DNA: TGCGCCAGCAGCGAGGCGGCCGGGGGCGAAAATGAGCAGTTCTTC. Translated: CASSEAAGGENEQFF.

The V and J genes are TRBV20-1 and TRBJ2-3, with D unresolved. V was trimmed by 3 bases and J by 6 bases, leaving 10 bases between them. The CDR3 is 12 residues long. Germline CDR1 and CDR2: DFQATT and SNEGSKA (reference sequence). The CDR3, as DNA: TGCAGTGCTAGTAGCTCGTTGGATACGCAGTATTTT. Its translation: CSASSSLDTQYF.

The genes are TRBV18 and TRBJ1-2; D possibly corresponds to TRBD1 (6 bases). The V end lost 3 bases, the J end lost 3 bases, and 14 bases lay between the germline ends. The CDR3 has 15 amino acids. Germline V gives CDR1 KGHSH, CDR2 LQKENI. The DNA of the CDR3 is TGTGCCAGCTCACCCCCGGGAGGGGGGGACTATGGCTACACCTTC. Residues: CASSPPGGGDYGYTF.

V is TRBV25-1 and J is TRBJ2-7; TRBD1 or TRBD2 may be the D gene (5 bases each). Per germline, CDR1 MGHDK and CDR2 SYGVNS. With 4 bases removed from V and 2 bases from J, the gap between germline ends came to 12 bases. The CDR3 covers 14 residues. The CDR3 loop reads CASSARDGPYEQYF. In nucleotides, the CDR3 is TGTGCCAGCAGTGCCCGGGACGGGCCCTACGAGCAGTACTTC.

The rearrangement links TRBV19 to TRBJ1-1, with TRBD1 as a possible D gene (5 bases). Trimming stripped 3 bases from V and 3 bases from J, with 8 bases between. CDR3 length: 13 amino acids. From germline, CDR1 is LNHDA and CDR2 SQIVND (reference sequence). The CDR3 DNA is TGTGCCAGTAGTATTTGGGGGGACACTGAAGCTTTCTTT. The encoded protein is CASSIWGDTEAFF.

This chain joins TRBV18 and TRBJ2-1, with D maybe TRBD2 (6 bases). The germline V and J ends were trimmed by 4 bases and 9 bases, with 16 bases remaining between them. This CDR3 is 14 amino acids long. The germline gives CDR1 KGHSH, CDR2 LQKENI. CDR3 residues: CASSLGLALSEQFF. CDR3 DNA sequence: TGTGCCAGCTCACTTGGGCTAGCGTTAAGTGAGCAGTTCTTC.